The 6 T cell receptor beta chains given below trace back to one sample, sequenced in a study of shared clonotypes between healthy human individuals. Only CD45RO-negative cells positively selected for CCR7 counted as naive CD8 cells, so terminally differentiated effector memory CD45RA+ cells were excluded. TCRdb's table, derived via immunoSEQ multiplex PCR, lists solely in-frame clones and lacks some. Of about 2 million clones detected, just under 95% appear once; the ten largest clones hold 0.85% to 1.3%. The sample taken for sequencing was naive CD8+ T cells sorted from blood. These receptors were taken from a man younger than 35 in good health.

CDR3 protein: CASSLAQGSIYEQYF. The CDR3 DNA reads as TGTGCCAGCAGCTTAGCGCAGGGTTCAATCTACGAGCAGTACTTC. J is TRBJ2-7 and V is TRBV7-6; perhaps TRBD1 as D (5 bases). The V end was cut by 0 bases, the J end by 3 bases, with 12 bases between. Germline V gene lookup returns CDR1 SGHVS and CDR2 FNYEAQ. There are 15 residues in the CDR3.

The V and J genes are TRBV4-1 and TRBJ2-7; a weak D match, TRBD2 (5 bases). Trimming shortened V by 4 bases and J by 0 bases, and 10 bases separated the two germline ends. Germline V CDR1 and CDR2: MGHRA, YSYEKL. The CDR3 totals 14 residues. CDR3 residues: CASSRGLSSYEQYF. CDR3 sequence (DNA): TGCGCCAGCAGCCGAGGACTGAGCTCCTACGAGCAGTACTTC.

The chain carries TRBV5-8 and TRBJ1-6; 8 bases match TRBD1. J gave up 10 bases and V 0 bases, and 3 bases lay outside the gene matches. Germline-derived CDR1 and CDR2 are SGHTS and YDEGEE. This CDR3 contains 14 residues. CDR3 sequence (DNA): TGTGCCAGCAGCTTGGGACAGGGGCAGTCACCCCTCCACTTT. Translated: CASSLGQGQSPLHF.

A note on this clone: This sample also contains other DNA sequences that code for the same CDR3. The CDR3 region is CASSPANTGELFF. The CDR3, as DNA: TGTGCCAGCAGTCCAGCAAACACCGGGGAGCTGTTTTTT. The chain has TRBV28 and TRBJ2-2; D remains ambiguous. CDR3 size: 13 residues. The germline V gene has CDR1 MDHEN and CDR2 SYDVKM. V gave up 5 bases and J gave up 2 bases, with 6 bases separating them. The whole variable domain, filled in from reference TRBV28 and TRBJ2-2, reads DVKVTQSSRYLVKRTGEKVFLECVQDMDHENMFWYRQDPGLGLRLIYFSYDVKMKEKGDIPEGYSVSREKKERFSLILESASTNQTSMYLCASSPANTGELFFGEGSRLTVL.

Concerning this clone: The sample carries other DNA sequences with the same CDR3. This sequence joins TRBV5-6 and TRBJ2-7, with 7 bases fitting TRBD2. Per the germline V gene, CDR1 is SGHDT and CDR2 is YYEEEE. The CDR3 runs to 14 residues. Trimming at V came to 0 bases and at J to 3 bases, leaving 3 bases not matched to a gene. The CDR3, as DNA: TGTGCCAGCAGCTTGGGCGGGACTAACTACGAGCAGTACTTC. Its protein product is CASSLGGTNYEQYF.

CDR3 sequence: CASSPATGGYDEQYF. For the CDR3, the DNA is TGCGCCAGCAGCCCCGCGACAGGGGGGTATGACGAGCAGTACTTC. The chain couples TRBV5-1 to TRBJ2-7, with 9 bases lining up with TRBD1. The CDR3 is 15 residues long. In germline, CDR1 is SGHRS, CDR2 YFSETQ. Losses at the gene ends were 4 bases for V and 5 bases for J; bases not matched to a gene: 10.